A selection of T cell receptor beta chains follows, all from one sample in a study of T-cell memory formation after mild COVID-19. TCRdb passed the 5' RACE reads through MiXCR, listing each CDR3 protein once. This sample has about 140,000 distinct CDR3 sequences, with almost 25% found just once. Sequenced material: PBMCs or a T cell subset sorted from them (not recorded which). Receptors originate from an adult woman who had mild COVID-19 (a few samples of this study predate the infection). Cell type and time point are not known. Each CDR3 is given with its conserved first and last residue. The D gene is left open where the match is weak. Clone size, where shown, is once, few, many, or a class for clones that have expanded.

cdr3_aa | cdr3_nt | j_call | v_call | clone_size | d_call
CASSDSTSSGANVLTF | TGTGCCAGCAGTGACTCGACTAGCTCTGGGGCCAACGTCCTGACTTTC | TRBJ2-6 | TRBV6-4 | - | -
CASSLGGDEQYF | TGTGCCAGCAGCTTAGGAGGGGACGAGCAGTACTTC | TRBJ2-7 | TRBV7-9 | many | -
CASSYDSPTGELFF | TGCGCCAGCAGCTATGACAGCCCCACCGGGGAGCTGTTTTTT | TRBJ2-2 | TRBV5-1 | - | -
CASSLRGQPQHF | TGTGCCAGCAGTTTAAGGGGTCAGCCCCAGCATTTT | TRBJ1-5 | TRBV13 | many | -
CASSLRASGTYNEQFF | TGTGCCAGCAGCTTGCGGGCTTCGGGAACATACAATGAGCAGTTCTTC | TRBJ2-1 | TRBV3-1 | - | -
CASSLFGLALFEQYF | TGTGCCAGCAGCTTGTTTGGGCTAGCGTTATTCGAGCAGTACTTC | TRBJ2-7 | TRBV5-6 | - | -
CASSVVTGTEAFF | TGTGCCAGCAGCGTAGTGACCGGCACTGAAGCTTTCTTT | TRBJ1-1 | TRBV9 | - | -
CASSQGEGTVYNEQFF | TGTGCCAGCAGCCAAGGAGAAGGGACTGTCTACAATGAGCAGTTCTTC | TRBJ2-1 | TRBV14 | few | -
CASSLSSGNEQFF | TGTGCCAGCAGCTTAAGTAGCGGCAATGAGCAGTTCTTC | TRBJ2-1 | TRBV11-2 | few | -
CASSLGQTGADEQYF | TGTGCCAGCAGCTTGGGACAGACAGGGGCCGACGAGCAGTACTTC | TRBJ2-7 | TRBV7-9 | - | TRBD1
CASSLRPTGTPGRSLYGYTF | TGTGCCAGCAGCTTAAGGCCGACCGGGACCCCAGGGAGGTCCCTCTATGGCTACACCTTC | TRBJ1-2 | TRBV13 | few | -
CASSLRSGTAEAFF | TGTGCCAGCAGCTTAAGAAGCGGTACGGCTGAAGCTTTCTTT | TRBJ1-1 | TRBV13 | few | -
CASSVGVGGTQVYEQYF | TGTGCCAGCAGCGTAGGTGTCGGGGGGACACAGGTATACGAGCAGTACTTC | TRBJ2-7 | TRBV9 | - | -
CASSLGGHDVTGELFF | TGTGCCAGCAGCTTAGGGGGACATGATGTCACCGGGGAGCTGTTTTTT | TRBJ2-2 | TRBV7-9 | - | -
CASNFGANTEAFF | TGTGCCAGCAATTTCGGGGCGAACACTGAAGCTTTCTTT | TRBJ1-1 | TRBV9 | few | -
CASNQDGTDTQYF | TGTGCCAGCAACCAGGACGGGACAGATACGCAGTATTTT | TRBJ2-3 | TRBV6-5 | - | -
CASREFSGTEQYF | TGTGCCAGCAGGGAGTTTTCAGGGACCGAGCAGTACTTC | TRBJ2-7 | TRBV2 | few | -
CASSNPTGDTGELFF | TGTGCCAGCAGCAACCCTACAGGGGACACCGGGGAGCTGTTTTTT | TRBJ2-2 | TRBV7-6 | few | TRBD1
CASKSRGYEQYF | TGTGCCAGCAAGTCCCGGGGCTACGAGCAGTACTTC | TRBJ2-7 | TRBV13 | - | -
CASSPPGARTYEQYF | TGTGCCAGCAGCCCCCCGGGCGCGCGGACCTACGAGCAGTACTTC | TRBJ2-7 | TRBV7-2 | - | -
CSVEESIQEAFF | TGCAGCGTTGAAGAATCCATTCAGGAAGCTTTCTTT | TRBJ1-1 | TRBV29-1 | once | -
CSVEDLETQYF | TGCAGCGTTGAAGATCTAGAGACCCAGTACTTC | TRBJ2-5 | TRBV29-1 | - | -
CASSLLGGGTDTQYF | TGTGCCAGCAGCTTATTGGGGGGCGGGACAGATACGCAGTATTTT | TRBJ2-3 | TRBV7-2 | - | -
CASSLSWQGGSYEQYF | TGTGCCAGCAGTTTATCGTGGCAGGGGGGGTCCTACGAGCAGTACTTC | TRBJ2-7 | TRBV27 | - | -
CSARDRSGREYF | TGCAGTGCTAGAGACCGTAGCGGGAGAGAGTATTTT | TRBJ2-3 | TRBV20-1 | many | TRBD2
CATSSANQPQHF | TGTGCCACCAGCTCGGCCAATCAGCCCCAGCATTTT | TRBJ1-5 | TRBV15 | few | -
CASSLAMSGGEQFF | TGTGCCAGCAGCTTAGCGATGAGCGGGGGTGAGCAGTTCTTC | TRBJ2-1 | TRBV7-2 | few | TRBD2
CASSFPGVETQYF | TGTGCCAGCAGCTTTCCGGGGGTAGAGACCCAGTACTTC | TRBJ2-5 | TRBV7-9 | few | -
CASIPRTSGINTGELFF | TGTGCCAGCATCCCCCGGACTAGCGGGATCAACACCGGGGAGCTGTTTTTT | TRBJ2-2 | TRBV7-9 | - | TRBD2
CASGHNQPQHF | TGTGCTAGTGGGCATAATCAGCCCCAGCATTTT | TRBJ1-5 | TRBV12-5 | few | -
CASSVEASGGETQYF | TGTGCCAGCAGCGTAGAAGCCTCGGGGGGGGAGACCCAGTACTTC | TRBJ2-5 | TRBV9 | - | TRBD2
CSVSDREDEQYF | TGCAGCGTTTCGGACAGGGAGGACGAGCAGTACTTC | TRBJ2-7 | TRBV29-1 | few | TRBD1
CAWATAISSGNTIYF | TGTGCCTGGGCTACGGCCATCAGCTCTGGAAACACCATATATTTT | TRBJ1-3 | TRBV30 | - | -
CASSYSAEATEAFF | TGTGCCAGCAGTTACTCGGCAGAAGCCACTGAAGCTTTCTTT | TRBJ1-1 | TRBV6-6 | few | -
CASSLGAPQGPQHF | TGTGCCAGCAGCTTAGGGGCCCCCCAAGGGCCCCAGCATTTT | TRBJ1-5 | TRBV7-8 | - | -
CAIYSPSTQGAETQYF | TGCGCCATCTACTCTCCAAGTACACAGGGGGCGGAGACCCAGTACTTC | TRBJ2-5 | TRBV5-1 | - | TRBD1